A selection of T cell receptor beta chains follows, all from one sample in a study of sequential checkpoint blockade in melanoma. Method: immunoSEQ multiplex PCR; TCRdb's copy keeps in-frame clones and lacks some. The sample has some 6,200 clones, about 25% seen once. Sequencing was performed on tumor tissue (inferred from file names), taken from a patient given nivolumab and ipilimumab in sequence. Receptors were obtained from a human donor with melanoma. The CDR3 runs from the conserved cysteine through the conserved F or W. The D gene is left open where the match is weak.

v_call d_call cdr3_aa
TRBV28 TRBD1 CASNELGQGNTGELFF
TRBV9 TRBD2 CASSSTIAGGYYEQYF
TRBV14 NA CASSQDRMTDTQYF
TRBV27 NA CASSSRGSGANVLTF
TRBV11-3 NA CASSFGSAYTGELFF
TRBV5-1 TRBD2 CASRRLAGGSTDTQYF
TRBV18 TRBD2 CASSPKGLAGGTYEQYF
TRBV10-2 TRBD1 CASSDSTGSGELFF
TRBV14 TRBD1 CASSLAGTGLEKLFF
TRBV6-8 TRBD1 CASSPQGSRTGELFF
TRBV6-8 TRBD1 CASSRTGQGVNEQFF